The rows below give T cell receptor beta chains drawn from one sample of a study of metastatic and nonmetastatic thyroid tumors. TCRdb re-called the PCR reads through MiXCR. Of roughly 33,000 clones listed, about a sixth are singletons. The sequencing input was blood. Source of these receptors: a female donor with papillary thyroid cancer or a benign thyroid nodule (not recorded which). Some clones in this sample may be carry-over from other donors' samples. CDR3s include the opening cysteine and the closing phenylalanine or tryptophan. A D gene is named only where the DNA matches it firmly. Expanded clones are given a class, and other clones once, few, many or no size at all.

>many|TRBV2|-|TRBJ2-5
TGTGCCAGCAGTGATAGTCGGGGGCGCGACGAGACCCAGTACTTC
CASSDSRGRDETQYF
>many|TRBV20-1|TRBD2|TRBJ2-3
TGCAGTGCTATCCTGCGGACTAGCGGGAGCGCAGATACGCAGTATTTT
CSAILRTSGSADTQYF
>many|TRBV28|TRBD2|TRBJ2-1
TGTGCCAGCAGTGAATCGGGACTAGCGGGAGCAAATGAGCAGTTCTTC
CASSESGLAGANEQFF
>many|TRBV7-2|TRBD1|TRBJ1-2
TGTGCCAGCAGCTCAAACCGACAGGGGTCTGCCTATGGCTACACCTTC
CASSSNRQGSAYGYTF
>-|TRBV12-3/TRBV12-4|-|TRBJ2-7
TGTGCCAGCAGTTTAGGGGGGTGGCAGGAGCAGTACTTC
CASSLGGWQEQYF
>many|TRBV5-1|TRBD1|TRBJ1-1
TGCGCCAGCAGCTTGAATCCCGGGACAGGGAACACTGAAGCTTTCTTT
CASSLNPGTGNTEAFF
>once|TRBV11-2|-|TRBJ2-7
TGTGCCAGCAGCTTAGATCAAGGGGCGTGGGTGTTAATACCCTACGAGCAGTACTTC
CASSLDQGAWVLIPYEQYF
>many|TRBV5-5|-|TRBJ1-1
TGTGCCAGCAGCTCGGAAGGTGAGACTGAAGCTTTCTTT
CASSSEGETEAFF
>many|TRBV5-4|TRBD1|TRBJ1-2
TGTGCCAGCAGCCGAGCCGGGACAGGGAGGCAGGATGGCTACACCTTC
CASSRAGTGRQDGYTF
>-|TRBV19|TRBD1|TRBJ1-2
TGTGCCAGTAGTGGGACAGGGGATTACTATGGCTACACCTTC
CASSGTGDYYGYTF
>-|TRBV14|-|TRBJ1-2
TGTGCCAGCATACAGGACCGCTCTAACTATGGCTACACCTTC
CASIQDRSNYGYTF
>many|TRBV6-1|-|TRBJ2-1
TGTGCCAGCAAAGATGGCCCTAACAATGAGCAGTTCTTC
CASKDGPNNEQFF
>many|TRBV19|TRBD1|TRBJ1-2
TGTGCCAGTAGTAGGGGACAGGGGGCTAGCTATGGCTACACCTTC
CASSRGQGASYGYTF
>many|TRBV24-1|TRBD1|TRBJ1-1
TGTGCCACCAGAGGACAGGAGAACACTGAAGCTTTCTTT
CATRGQENTEAFF
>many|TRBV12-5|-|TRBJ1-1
TGTGCTAGTGGTTTGGGCACAGAGAACACTGAAGCTTTCTTT
CASGLGTENTEAFF
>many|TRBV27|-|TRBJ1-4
TGTGCCAGCAGTTTGTATTGGGGGGGAGAAGAAAAACTGTTTTTT
CASSLYWGGEEKLFF
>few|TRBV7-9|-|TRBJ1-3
TGTGCCAGCGGCGTCAGTGGAAGCACCATATATTTT
CASGVSGSTIYF
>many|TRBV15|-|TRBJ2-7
TGTGCCACCAGCAGAGTATCGGGCTACGAGCAGTACTTC
CATSRVSGYEQYF
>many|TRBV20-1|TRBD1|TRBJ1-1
TGCAGTGCTCCCGGACAGGGAGGCACTGAAGCTTTCTTT
CSAPGQGGTEAFF
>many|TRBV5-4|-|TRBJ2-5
TGTGCCAGCAGCTTGACACAAGAGACCCAGTACTTC
CASSLTQETQYF
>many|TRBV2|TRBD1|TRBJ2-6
TGTGCCAGCAGGCCGGGACAGGGTTACTCTGGGGCCAACGTCCTGACTTTC
CASRPGQGYSGANVLTF
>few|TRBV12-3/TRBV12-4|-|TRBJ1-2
TGTGCCAGCAGCGGACATCGGAAGGGTTGCTACACCTTC
CASSGHRKGCYTF
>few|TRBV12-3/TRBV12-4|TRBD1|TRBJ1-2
TGTGCCAGCAGTTCCCCGACAGGGTTCTATGGCTACACCTTC
CASSSPTGFYGYTF